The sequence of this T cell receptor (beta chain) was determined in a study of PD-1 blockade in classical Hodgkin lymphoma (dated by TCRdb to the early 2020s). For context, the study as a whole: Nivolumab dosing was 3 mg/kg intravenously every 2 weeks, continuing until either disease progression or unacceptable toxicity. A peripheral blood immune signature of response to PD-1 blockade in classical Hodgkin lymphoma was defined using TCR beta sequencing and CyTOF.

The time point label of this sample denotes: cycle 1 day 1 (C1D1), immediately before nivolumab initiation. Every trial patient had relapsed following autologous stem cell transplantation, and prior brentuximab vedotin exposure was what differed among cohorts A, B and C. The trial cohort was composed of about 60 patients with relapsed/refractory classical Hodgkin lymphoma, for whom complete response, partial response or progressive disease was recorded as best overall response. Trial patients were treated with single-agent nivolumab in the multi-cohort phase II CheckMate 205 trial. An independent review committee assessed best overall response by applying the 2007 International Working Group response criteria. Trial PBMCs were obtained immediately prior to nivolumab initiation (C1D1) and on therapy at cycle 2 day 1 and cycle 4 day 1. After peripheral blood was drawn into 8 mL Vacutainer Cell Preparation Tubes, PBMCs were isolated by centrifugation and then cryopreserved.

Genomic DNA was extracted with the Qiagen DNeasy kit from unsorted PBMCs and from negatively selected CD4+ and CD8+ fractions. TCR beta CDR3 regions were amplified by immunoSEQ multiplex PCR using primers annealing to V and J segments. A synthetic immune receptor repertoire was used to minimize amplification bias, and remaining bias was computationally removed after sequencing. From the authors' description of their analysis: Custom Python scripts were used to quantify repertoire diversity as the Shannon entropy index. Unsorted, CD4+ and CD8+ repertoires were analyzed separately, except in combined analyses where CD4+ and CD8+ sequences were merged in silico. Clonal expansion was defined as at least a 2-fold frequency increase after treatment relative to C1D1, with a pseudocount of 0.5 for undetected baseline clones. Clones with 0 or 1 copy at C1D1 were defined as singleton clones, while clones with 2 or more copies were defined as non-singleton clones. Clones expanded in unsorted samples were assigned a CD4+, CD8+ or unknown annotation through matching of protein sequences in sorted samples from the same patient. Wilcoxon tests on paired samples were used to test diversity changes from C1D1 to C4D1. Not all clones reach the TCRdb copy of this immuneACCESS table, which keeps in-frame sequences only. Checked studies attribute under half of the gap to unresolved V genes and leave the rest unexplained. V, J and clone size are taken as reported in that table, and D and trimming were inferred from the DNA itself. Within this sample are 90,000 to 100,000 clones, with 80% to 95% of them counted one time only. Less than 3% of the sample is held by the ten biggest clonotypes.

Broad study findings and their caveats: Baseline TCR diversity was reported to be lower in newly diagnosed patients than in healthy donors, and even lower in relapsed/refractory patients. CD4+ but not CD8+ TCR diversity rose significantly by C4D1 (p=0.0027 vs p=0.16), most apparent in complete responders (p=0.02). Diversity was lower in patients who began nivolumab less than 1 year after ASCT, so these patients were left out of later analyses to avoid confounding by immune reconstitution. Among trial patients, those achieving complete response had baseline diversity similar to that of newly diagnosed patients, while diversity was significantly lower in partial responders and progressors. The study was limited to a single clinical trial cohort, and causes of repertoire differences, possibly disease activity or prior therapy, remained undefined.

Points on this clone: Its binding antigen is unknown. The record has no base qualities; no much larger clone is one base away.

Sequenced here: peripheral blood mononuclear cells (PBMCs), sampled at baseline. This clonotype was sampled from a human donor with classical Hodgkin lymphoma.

The nucleotide sequence is TGCGCCAGCAGCCTAACTAATCCGGGACAGTTGGCCGGGGAGCTGTTTTTT. This is translated as CASSLTNPGQLAGELFF. In this chain, TRBV5-1 is recombined with TRBJ2-2; 7 central bases correspond to TRBD1. CDR1 SGHRS and CDR2 YFSETQ are derived from the germline V gene. The germline V and J ends show losses of 4 bases and 6 bases respectively, and no gene match explains 15 bases of the junction. Taken from cysteine to phenylalanine, the CDR3 has 17 residues. The retained sequence is limited to the CDR3, 51 bases, with the frame set at the first base.